The T cell receptor (beta chain) under discussion was sequenced for a study of sequential checkpoint blockade in melanoma (dated by TCRdb to between 2017 and 2020). For the study in its entirety: Patients were randomized 1:1 to first-line nivolumab followed by ipilimumab (arm A) or ipilimumab followed by nivolumab (arm B). Maintenance nivolumab came after both trial sequences.

The research as a whole found: The model for predicting response that combines TCR metrics with mutation burden needs to be validated in larger, independent patient cohorts.

Unmatched junction bases come to 4, with V trimmed by 4 bases and J by 3 bases. Taken from the germline V gene, the CDR1 and CDR2 loops are SGHDT and YYEEEE. Including the terminal cysteine and phenylalanine, the CDR3 comprises 16 residues. Only CDR3 DNA is held: 48 bases, read in frame from base 1. Note on this clone: Its cognate antigen has yet to be identified. No base-level quality is on record; no much larger clone is a single base apart.

What this sample's treatment or condition label stands for: randomized to nivolumab then ipilimumab (arm A) or the reverse (arm B). None of the patients in the trial had previously been given DNA-damaging chemotherapy. Live CD3+CD8+ cells negative for CD19 and CD56 were sorted from thawed PBMCs on a FACS Aria II flow cytometer. Samples came from patients with melanoma in CheckMate 064, a randomized, open-label phase II trial of sequential checkpoint blockade. Peripheral blood mononuclear cells were obtained through leukapheresis, purified using Ficoll-Paque, and frozen in human serum containing 10% DMSO. Immediately after sorting, the purity of the sorted blood CD3+CD8+ cells was confirmed to be >98%, and DNA was then extracted. The immunoSEQ Assay was used to immunosequence TCRbeta CDR3 regions from genomic DNA. Before high-throughput sequencing, genomic DNA was amplified using bias-controlled multiplex PCR. Under the source paper's analysis protocol: To quantify the absolute abundance of each unique TCRbeta CDR3 region, the sequences were collapsed and filtered. Clonality, defined as 1 minus Pielou's evenness, was calculated using productive rearrangements only. Clones with significantly greater frequencies in on-treatment versus baseline samples were identified using a previously published method. This is the immuneACCESS table as TCRdb keeps it, with only in-frame sequences that have V and J called. A part of the clones is gone; compared with another copy, unresolved V genes explain less than half, and the rest is unexplained. The DNA gave D and trimming, while V, J and clone size come from that table. In all, the sample holds about 13,000 clones, and roughly 86% of those were seen once. 27% of the sample is taken by the ten largest.

This receptor was identified in a human donor with melanoma. Here the sequenced sample was CD8+ T cells sorted from blood (inferred from file names), taken from a patient given nivolumab and ipilimumab in sequence. Recombination connected TRBV5-6 to TRBJ2-1; the central 13 bases match TRBD2. The bases read TGTGCCAGCAGCCAAGGGACTAGCGGGATCTACAATGAGCAGTTCTTC. Its protein reads: CASSQGTSGIYNEQFF.